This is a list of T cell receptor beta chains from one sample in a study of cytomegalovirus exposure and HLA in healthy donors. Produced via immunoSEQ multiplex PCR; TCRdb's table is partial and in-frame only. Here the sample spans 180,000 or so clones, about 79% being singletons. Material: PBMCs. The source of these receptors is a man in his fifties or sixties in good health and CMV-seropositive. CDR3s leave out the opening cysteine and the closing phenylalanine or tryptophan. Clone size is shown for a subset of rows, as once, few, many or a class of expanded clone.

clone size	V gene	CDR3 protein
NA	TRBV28	ASSSGYNSPLH
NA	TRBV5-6	ASSGGLGDNEQF
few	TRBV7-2	ASSFDSRGTDTQY
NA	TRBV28	ASSLSDRDNQPQH
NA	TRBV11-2	ASSFDTGTTGADTQY
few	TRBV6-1	ASRPGTGLPGYT
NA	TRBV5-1	ARGEPGLAGGLTDTQY
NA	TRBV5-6	ASSLGQGANIQY
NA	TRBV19	ASTMRENQPQH
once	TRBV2	ASSGTWKETQY
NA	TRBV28	ASSDRTSGVTDTQY
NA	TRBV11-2	ASSLVEGLIVQETQY
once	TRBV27	ASSSGHQSYNEQF
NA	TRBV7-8	ASSSEGIGAGANVLT
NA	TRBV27	ASSLGGPPYEQY
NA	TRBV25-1	ASSEWAPGETQY